This entry lists 12 T cell receptor beta chains sequenced from one sample in a study of Ad26.COV2.S vaccination and SARS-CoV-2 variants (TCRdb year 2021). The treatment or condition label, read with the paper, signifies: 15 to 20 received Ad26.COV2.S at low or high dose, single or two shots; 5 received placebo; per-sample allocation not given. For vaccine and placebo recipients, the sequenced repertoires came from samples collected on day 63 after the first injection. Receptor amplification or capture employed the immunoSEQ multiplex PCR assay. What TCRdb holds here is the immuneACCESS table cut down to in-frame rearrangements. Part of the clones is not present; checked against another copy, under half of the missing clones reflect an unresolved V gene, and the others are unexplained. Recorded for this sample are hundreds of thousands of clones; about 88% of them occurred a single time. The ten largest clones represent 6.4% of the sample.

The source material was peripheral blood, sampled in a trial of Ad26.COV2.S vaccine versus placebo. The receptors here all came from a person aged 18-60 years who received the Ad26.COV2.S COVID-19 vaccine or a placebo.

This rearrangement joins TRBV7-9 to TRBJ2-4; TRBD2 agrees at 8 bases. This CDR3 spans 15 amino acids. V shed 10 bases and J 6 bases; nucleotides not matched to a gene: 14. CDR1 is SEHNR, CDR2 FQNEAQ, per germline (reference sequence). The DNA for the CDR3 is TGTGCCACGAGCAGAGGGGGACTAGAGACAAACATTCAGTACTTC. This sequence encodes CATSRGGLETNIQYF.

The rearrangement joins TRBV7-3 to TRBJ2-1, with a possible D match to TRBD2 (5 bases). Germline CDR1 and CDR2: SGHTA and FQGTGA. V was shortened by 4 bases and J by 1 base, with 11 bases between the two germline ends. The CDR3 spans 15 residues. Here the CDR3 reads CASSSYRGSYNEQFF. The CDR3 nucleotides are TGTGCCAGCAGCTCCTATAGAGGGTCCTACAATGAGCAGTTCTTC.

The CDR3 protein is CAWGHTYEQYF. CDR3 sequence (DNA): TGTGCCTGGGGACATACCTACGAGCAGTACTTC. V gene TRBV30 combines with J gene TRBJ2-7; TRBD1 is a possible D gene (5 bases). The V gene's germline CDR1 is GTSNPN and CDR2 SVGIG (reference sequence). Trimming left V 5 bases short and J 2 bases short, with 7 bases between. CDR3 length: 11 residues.

The rearrangement joins TRBV19 to TRBJ1-3; TRBD1 aligns across 8 bases. The J segment lost 5 bases and the V segment lost 3 bases, leaving 3 bases of the junction unmatched. This CDR3 has 14 amino acids. Germline assignment: CDR1 LNHDA and CDR2 SQIVND (reference sequence). This CDR3 is CASSIGTGRNTIYF. CDR3 bases: TGTGCCAGTAGTATCGGGACAGGCAGAAACACCATATATTTT.

The chain combines TRBV28 with TRBJ1-5, with TRBD1 as a possible D gene (5 bases). Germline values: CDR1 MDHEN, CDR2 SYDVKM. V was cut by 3 bases and J by 13 bases, with 19 bases left in between. The length of the CDR3 is 14 residues. CDR3 in amino acids: CASSLGQGRRNQHF. The DNA for the CDR3 is TGTGCCAGCAGTTTGGGGCAGGGAAGGAGGAATCAGCATTTT.

The chain joins TRBV5-8 to TRBJ2-1; weak D call: TRBD2 (5 bases). Germline V gene data show CDR1 as SGHTS and CDR2 as YDEGEE. Deletions cut 0 bases from V and 2 bases from J, with 9 bases between. The CDR3 loop spans 15 amino acids. CDR3 coding DNA: TGTGCCAGCAGCTTGGGTAGCGAGCCCTACAATGAGCAGTTCTTC. Translation: CASSLGSEPYNEQFF.

The J gene is TRBJ2-7, the V gene TRBV15; D might be TRBD2 (5 bases). The CDR3 consists of 14 residues. CDR1 and CDR2 from the germline V gene are LNHNV and YYDKDF (reference sequence). V lost 6 bases and J lost 0, with 12 bases in between. The CDR3 DNA reads as TGTGCCACCAGGGCCCGAGGGAGCTCCTACGAGCAGTACTTC. Amino acids: CATRARGSSYEQYF.

This chain links TRBV27 with TRBJ2-5, with 8 bases that match TRBD2. With V trimmed by 5 bases and J by 5 bases, 7 bases remained unmatched. The germline gives CDR1 MNHEY, CDR2 SMNVEV (reference sequence). This CDR3 has 14 amino acids. CDR3 sequence: CASSLGLARETQYF. CDR3 nucleotides: TGTGCCAGCAGTCTCGGACTAGCTCGCGAGACCCAGTACTTC.

This sequence joins TRBV2 and TRBJ2-5, with 8 nucleotides matching TRBD2. The germline V gene has CDR1 SNHLY and CDR2 FYNNEI. The CDR3 totals 14 residues. J gave up 2 bases and V 4 bases, and 3 bases lay outside the gene matches. For the CDR3, the DNA is TGTGCCAGCAGTGGACTAGCGATGCAAGAGACCCAGTACTTC. Protein sequence: CASSGLAMQETQYF.

The chain is built from TRBV5-4 and TRBJ1-1, with TRBD1 matching 10 bases. Germline CDR1 and CDR2: SGHNT and YYREEE (reference sequence). The length of the CDR3 is 15 residues. The trim removed 0 bases at V and 4 bases at J, leaving 3 bases unmatched. This CDR3 reads CASSLGGQGFTEAFF. The DNA of the CDR3 is TGTGCCAGCAGCTTGGGGGGACAGGGGTTCACTGAAGCTTTCTTT.

The rearrangement links TRBV6-5 to TRBJ1-3; TRBD1 is a possible D gene (5 bases). The length of the CDR3 is 16 residues. V shed 0 bases and J shed 2 bases, with 11 bases lying between them. Germline CDR1 and CDR2: MNHEY and SVGAGI. Written as DNA, the CDR3 is TGTGCCAGCAGTTACTCAGGGGTTAGGGCTGGAAACACCATATATTTT. Its protein product is CASSYSGVRAGNTIYF.

The chain uses TRBV6-5 and TRBJ2-7; 8 positions agree with TRBD1. Germline V lookup: CDR1 MNHEY, CDR2 SVGAGI. With V trimmed by 3 bases and J by 5 bases, 6 bases remained unmatched. The CDR3 is 14 amino acids. CDR3 nucleotides: TGTGCCAGCAGTTATCGACAGGGGAGCCACGAGCAGTACTTC. Translating it yields CASSYRQGSHEQYF.